This TCR beta chain came from a study of T cells in Graves' hyperthyroidism and ophthalmopathy. Points from the study as a whole: A model of 13 V-J pairs discriminated ophthalmopathy from stable hyperthyroidism.

Germline lookup yields CDR1 WNHNN and CDR2 SYGVQD (reference sequence). CDR3 length: 13 amino acids. V was shortened by 9 bases and J by 7 bases, with 16 bases between the two germline ends. The CDR3 regions of TCR beta were amplified from RNA transcripts. The TCR CDR3 first-round RT-PCR relied on the HTBI primer set. Each CDR3 protein is one row after TCRdb ran MiXCR on the multiplex PCR reads. The table records 500,000 to 550,000 distinct CDR3 sequences, roughly 20% of them present only once. This clonotype was counted ten times or more. The antigen remains undetermined. Lactation, pregnancy, other autoimmune disease or uncontrolled infection excluded patients. Clinical symptoms, serum thyroxine and TRAb, thyroid ultrasound and orbital computed tomography were used for the diagnoses.

The chain couples TRBV10-1 to TRBJ2-4; no clear D gene. Source material: blood. This TCR derives from a man between 18 and 35 years old with Graves' hyperthyroidism. CDR3: CASVSRNTNIQYF. CDR3 nucleotides: TGCGCCAGTGTATCTCGCAACACCAACATTCAGTACTTC.